These 11 T cell receptor beta chains originate from one sample sequenced in a study of beta chain features in type 1 diabetes. Expressed TCRB transcripts were sequenced because the entire RNA isolate underwent reverse transcription. Assay used: immunoSEQ multiplex PCR; TCRdb lists only in-frame clones, some missing. The sample includes 150,000 to 190,000 clones, over 8.5% of them seen just once. The sequencing sample was made of central memory CD4+ T cells from blood. The source is a man between 18 and 29 years old in good health.

This clone occurred a few times. This chain uses TRBV30 with TRBJ1-6; TRBD1 might be the D (5 bases). CDR3 size: 14 residues. Germline CDR1 GTSNPN, CDR2 SVGIG (reference sequence). V was shortened by 4 bases and J by 4 bases, with 11 bases between the two germline ends. This chain's CDR3 is CAWTYQGYNSPLHF. The CDR3 DNA is TGTGCCTGGACTTACCAGGGTTATAATTCACCCCTCCACTTT.

The sample holds a few counts of this clone. V and J are TRBV10-3 and TRBJ2-7; TRBD1 is a possible D gene (8 bases). Germline V gene sequence: CDR1 ENHRY, CDR2 SYGVKD. V shed 7 bases and J shed 3 bases, with 16 bases lying between them. The CDR3 totals 14 residues. The CDR3 sequence is CAITTGAGDYEQYF. In DNA, the CDR3 is TGTGCCATCACGACAGGGGCGGGGGACTACGAGCAGTACTTC.

The rearrangement links TRBV7-2 to TRBJ2-1, with D maybe TRBD2 (6 bases). Trimming pared 5 bases from V and 3 bases from J, leaving 14 bases between. This CDR3 contains 15 residues. Germline loops: CDR1 SGHTA, CDR2 FQGNSA. The CDR3 sequence is CASSPPGTFYNEQFF. Written as DNA, the CDR3 is TGTGCCAGCAGCCCCCCCGGGACTTTCTACAATGAGCAGTTCTTC.

Remarks on this clone: Other nucleotide sequences from this sample produce the same CDR3. The chain carries TRBV18 and TRBJ1-2; the D is unclear. V gave up 2 bases and J gave up 0 bases, with 7 bases separating them. The CDR3 is 14 amino acids. Germline lookup yields CDR1 KGHSH and CDR2 LQKENI. The CDR3 spells CASSPIRSNYGYTF. DNA for the CDR3: TGTGCCAGCTCACCAATCCGGTCTAACTATGGCTACACCTTC.

The sample holds a few counts of this clone. The chain joins TRBV7-2 to TRBJ2-5; 7 bases fit TRBD2. Germline values: CDR1 SGHTA, CDR2 FQGNSA. The V and J ends lost 1 base and 0 bases, in that order; junction bases with no gene match: 8. The CDR3 has 17 residues. The CDR3 spells CASSLGRGGGYQETQYF. CDR3 sequence (DNA): TGTGCCAGCAGCTTAGGTCGCGGGGGAGGGTACCAAGAGACCCAGTACTTC.

This clone was recorded a few times. The chain's CDR3 is CASSGGPAKNIQYF. Written as DNA, the CDR3 is TGTGCCAGCAGTGGTGGGCCAGCCAAAAACATTCAGTACTTC. The chain joins TRBV2 to TRBJ2-4, with D unclear. Per germline, CDR1 SNHLY and CDR2 FYNNEI. With 4 bases removed from V and 0 bases from J, the gap between germline ends came to 7 bases. This CDR3 spans 14 amino acids.

This clone was seen a handful of times. The chain's CDR3 is CSVGPTGGTQYF. CDR3 nucleotides: TGCAGCGTTGGACCGACAGGGGGGACCCAGTACTTC. The chain is built from TRBV29-1 and TRBJ2-5; 9 bases match TRBD1. Germline CDR1 SQVTM, CDR2 ANQGSEA. The V gene end was trimmed by 4 bases and the J gene end by 7 bases; junction bases not matched to a gene: 4. The CDR3 totals 12 residues.

This rearrangement joins TRBV4-3 to TRBJ1-4, with 9 bases identical to TRBD1. This CDR3 has 15 amino acids. V was clipped by 1 base and J by 10 bases; unmatched bases: 7. Looked up from germline, CDR1 is LGHNA and CDR2 is YSLEER. The CDR3 spells CASSQAGQGIGKLFF. DNA of the CDR3: TGCGCCAGCAGCCAAGCGGGACAGGGTATCGGAAAACTGTTTTTT.

The V and J genes are TRBV28 and TRBJ2-5; D not resolved. Germline lookup yields CDR1 MDHEN and CDR2 SYDVKM. The CDR3 has 11 amino acids. Trimming took 7 bases from V and 5 from J, leaving 8 bases between them. CDR3 coding DNA: TGTGCCAGCACCGGACGGGAGACCCAGTACTTC. Encoded protein: CASTGRETQYF.

A few counts support this clone. The CDR3 reads CASSQGAQDGYTF. The CDR3 nucleotides are TGTGCCAGCAGTCAGGGAGCACAAGATGGCTACACCTTC. This chain connects TRBV5-4 to TRBJ1-2; a weak D match, TRBD1 (5 bases). Germline CDR1 reads SGHNT; CDR2 reads YYREEE (reference sequence). The CDR3 is 13 amino acids. V was cut by 5 bases and J by 6 bases, with 14 bases left in between.

The gene calls are TRBV2 and TRBJ1-1; D possibly corresponds to TRBD1 (5 bases). In germline, CDR1 is SNHLY, CDR2 FYNNEI. The CDR3 has 14 amino acids. The V and J ends lost 8 bases and 6 bases respectively, with 19 bases between them. CDR3 amino acids: CASARYRSYAEAFF. CDR3 in DNA: TGTGCCAGCGCAAGGTACAGGTCGTACGCTGAAGCTTTCTTT.